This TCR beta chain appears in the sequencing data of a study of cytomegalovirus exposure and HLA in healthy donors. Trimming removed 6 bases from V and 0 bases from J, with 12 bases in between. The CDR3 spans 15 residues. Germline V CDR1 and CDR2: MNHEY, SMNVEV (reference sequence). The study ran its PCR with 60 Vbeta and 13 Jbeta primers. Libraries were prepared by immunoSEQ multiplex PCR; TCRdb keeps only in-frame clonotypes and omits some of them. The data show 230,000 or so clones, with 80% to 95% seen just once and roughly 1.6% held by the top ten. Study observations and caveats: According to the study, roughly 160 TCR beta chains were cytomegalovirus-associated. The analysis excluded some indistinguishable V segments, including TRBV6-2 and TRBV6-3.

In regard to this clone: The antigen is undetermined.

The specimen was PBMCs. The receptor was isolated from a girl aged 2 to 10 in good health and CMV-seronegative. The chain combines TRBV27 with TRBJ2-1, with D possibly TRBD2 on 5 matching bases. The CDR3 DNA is TGTGCCAGCAGCTTAGCGTCAAGCTCCTACAATGAGCAGTTCTTC. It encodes CASSLASSSYNEQFF.